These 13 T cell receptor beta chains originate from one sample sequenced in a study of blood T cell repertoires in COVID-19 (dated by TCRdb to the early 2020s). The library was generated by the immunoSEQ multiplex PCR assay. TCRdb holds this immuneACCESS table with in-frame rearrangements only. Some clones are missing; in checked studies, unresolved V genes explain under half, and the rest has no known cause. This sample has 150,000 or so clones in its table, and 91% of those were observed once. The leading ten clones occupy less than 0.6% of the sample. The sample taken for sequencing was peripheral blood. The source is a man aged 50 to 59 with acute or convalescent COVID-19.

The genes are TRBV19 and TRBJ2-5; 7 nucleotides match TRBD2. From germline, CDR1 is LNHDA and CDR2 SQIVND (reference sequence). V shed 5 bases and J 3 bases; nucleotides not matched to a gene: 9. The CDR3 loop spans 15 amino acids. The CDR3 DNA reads TGTGCCAGTAGTCCCCTCGGGGCGGGGGAAGAGACCCAGTACTTC. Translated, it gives CASSPLGAGEETQYF.

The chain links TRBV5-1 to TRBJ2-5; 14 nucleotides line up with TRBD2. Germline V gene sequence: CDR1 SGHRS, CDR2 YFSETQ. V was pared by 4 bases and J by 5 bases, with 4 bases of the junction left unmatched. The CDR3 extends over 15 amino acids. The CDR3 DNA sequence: TGCGCCAGCAGCCAGACTAGCGGGAGGGCGGAGACCCAGTACTTC. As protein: CASSQTSGRAETQYF.

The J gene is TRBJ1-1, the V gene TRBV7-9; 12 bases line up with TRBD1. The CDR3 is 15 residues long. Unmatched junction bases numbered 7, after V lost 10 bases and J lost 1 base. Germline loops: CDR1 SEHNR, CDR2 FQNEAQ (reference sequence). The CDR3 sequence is CATLGTGGRNTEAFF. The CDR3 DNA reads TGTGCCACGTTGGGGACAGGGGGCAGGAACACTGAAGCTTTCTTT. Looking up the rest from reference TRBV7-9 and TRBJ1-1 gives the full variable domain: DTGVSQNPRHKITKRGQNVTFRCDPISEHNRLYWYRQTLGQGPEFLTYFQNEAQLEKSRLLSDRFSAERPKGSFSTLEIQRTEQGDSAMYLCATLGTGGRNTEAFFGQGTRLTVV.

CDR3 region: CATSKSLDTSEQYV. The CDR3 coding sequence is TGTGCCACCAGCAAATCTCTCGACACGTCCGAGCAGTACGTC. The chain employs TRBV15 and TRBJ2-7; D is unclear. CDR1 is LNHNV, CDR2 YYDKDF, per germline (reference sequence). V was pared by 4 bases and J by 6 bases, with 16 bases between. This CDR3 comprises 14 residues.

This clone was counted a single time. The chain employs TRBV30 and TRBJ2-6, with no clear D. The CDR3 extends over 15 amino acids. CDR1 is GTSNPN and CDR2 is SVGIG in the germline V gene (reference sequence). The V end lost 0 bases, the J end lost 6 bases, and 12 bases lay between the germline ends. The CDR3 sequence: CAWSVEANLANVLTF. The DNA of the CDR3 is TGTGCCTGGAGTGTAGAAGCGAACTTGGCCAACGTCCTGACTTTC. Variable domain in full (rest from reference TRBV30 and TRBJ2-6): SQTIHQWPATLVQPVGSPLSLECTVEGTSNPNLYWYRQAAGRGLQLLFYSVGIGQISSEVPQNLSASRPQDRQFILSSKKLLLSDSGFYLCAWSVEANLANVLTFGAGSRLTVL.

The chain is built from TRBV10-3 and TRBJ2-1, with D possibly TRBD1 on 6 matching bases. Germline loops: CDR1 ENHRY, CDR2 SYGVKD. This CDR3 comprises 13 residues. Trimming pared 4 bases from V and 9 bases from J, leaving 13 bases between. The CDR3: CAISVYQGIEQFF. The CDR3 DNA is TGTGCCATCAGTGTTTACCAGGGGATTGAGCAGTTCTTC.

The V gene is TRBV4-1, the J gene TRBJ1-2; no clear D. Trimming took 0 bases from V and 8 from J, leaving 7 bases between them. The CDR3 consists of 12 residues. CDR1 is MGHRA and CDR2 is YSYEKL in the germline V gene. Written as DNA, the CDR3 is TGCGCCAGCAGCCAAGATAGAGAAGGCTACACCTTC. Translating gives CASSQDREGYTF.

The DNA of the CDR3 is TGTGCCAGCAGCTTGGACAGAGCTTATGGCTACACCTTC. This translates into CASSLDRAYGYTF. The chain is built from TRBV5-4 and TRBJ1-2; D call uncertain. The CDR3 covers 13 residues. The V end lost 0 bases, the J end lost 5 bases, and 8 bases lay between the germline ends. Germline V gene lookup returns CDR1 SGHNT and CDR2 YYREEE (reference sequence). Using reference TRBV5-4 and TRBJ1-2 for the parts outside the CDR3, the full variable domain is ETGVTQSPTHLIKTRGQQVTLRCSSQSGHNTVSWYQQALGQGPQFIFQYYREEENGRGNFPPRFSGLQFPNYSSELNVNALELDDSALYLCASSLDRAYGYTFGSGTRLTVV.

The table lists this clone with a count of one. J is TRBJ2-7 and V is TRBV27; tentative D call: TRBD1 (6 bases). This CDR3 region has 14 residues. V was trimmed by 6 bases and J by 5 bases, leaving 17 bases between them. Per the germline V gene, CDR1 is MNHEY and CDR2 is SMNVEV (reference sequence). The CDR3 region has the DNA TGTGCCAGCAGAATCAGGGGTGTTTCAGACGAGCAGTACTTC. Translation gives CASRIRGVSDEQYF.

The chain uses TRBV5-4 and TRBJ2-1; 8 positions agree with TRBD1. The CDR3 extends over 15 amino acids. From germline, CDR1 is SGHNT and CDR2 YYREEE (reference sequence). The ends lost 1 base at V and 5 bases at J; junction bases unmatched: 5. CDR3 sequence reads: CASSLRTGPNNEQFF. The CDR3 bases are TGTGCCAGCAGCTTGAGGACAGGGCCTAACAATGAGCAGTTCTTC.

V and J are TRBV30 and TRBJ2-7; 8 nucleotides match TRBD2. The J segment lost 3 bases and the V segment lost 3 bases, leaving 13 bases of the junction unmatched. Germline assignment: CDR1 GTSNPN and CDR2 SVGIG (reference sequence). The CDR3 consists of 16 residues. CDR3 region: CAWRGSGGPRSYEQYF. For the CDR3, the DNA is TGTGCCTGGAGGGGGTCGGGAGGGCCGAGAAGCTACGAGCAGTACTTC.

CDR3 residues: CATSPIGSPDTQYF. Written as DNA, the CDR3 is TGTGCCACCAGTCCCATCGGTAGCCCAGATACGCAGTATTTT. The chain employs TRBV24-1 and TRBJ2-3; D is ambiguous. V was cut by 6 bases and J by 4 bases, with 13 bases left in between. The germline gives CDR1 KGHDR, CDR2 SFDVKD. The CDR3 totals 14 residues.

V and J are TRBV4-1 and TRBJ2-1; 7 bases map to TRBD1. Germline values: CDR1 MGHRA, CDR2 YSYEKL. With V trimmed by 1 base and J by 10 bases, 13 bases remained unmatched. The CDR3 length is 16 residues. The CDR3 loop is CASSQGFQGVMEEQFF. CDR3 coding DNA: TGCGCCAGCAGCCAAGGTTTCCAGGGGGTTATGGAAGAGCAGTTCTTC.